The 20 T cell receptor beta chains below come from one sample, sequenced in a study of PD-1 blockade in classical Hodgkin lymphoma. All patients experienced relapse after autologous stem cell transplantation, and brentuximab vedotin exposure was variable. Repertoires were generated with immunoSEQ multiplex PCR, while TCRdb's copy carries only in-frame clones and drops some. The sample holds tens of thousands of clones, roughly 89% seen once. The sequences come from peripheral blood mononuclear cells (PBMCs), collected before the second cycle of nivolumab. These TCRs come from a human donor with classical Hodgkin lymphoma.

The chain recombines TRBV10-3 with TRBJ2-4; either TRBD1 or TRBD2 may supply D (5 bases each). The V end lost 4 bases, the J end lost 10 bases, and 17 bases lay between the germline ends. In germline, CDR1 is ENHRY, CDR2 SYGVKD. The CDR3 has 14 amino acids. The CDR3 protein is CAISAREGLGIQYF. CDR3 DNA sequence: TGTGCCATCAGTGCCCGTGAGGGGCTGGGGATTCAGTACTTC.

This clone was seen just once. The rearrangement uses TRBV7-9 and TRBJ2-7; a possible D gene is TRBD2 (6 bases). This CDR3 spans 12 amino acids. Per germline, CDR1 SEHNR and CDR2 FQNEAQ (reference sequence). V lost 5 bases and J lost 6, with 11 bases in between. CDR3 residues: CASSDTSFEQYF. The CDR3 region has the DNA TGTGCCAGCAGCGACACTAGCTTCGAGCAGTACTTC. Looking up the rest from reference TRBV7-9 and TRBJ2-7 gives the full variable domain: DTGVSQNPRHKITKRGQNVTFRCDPISEHNRLYWYRQTLGQGPEFLTYFQNEAQLEKSRLLSDRFSAERPKGSFSTLEIQRTEQGDSAMYLCASSDTSFEQYFGPGTRLTVT.

This chain links TRBV6-1 with TRBJ1-2; 10 nucleotides agree with TRBD1. The CDR3 is 14 amino acids. J lost 7 bases, V lost 4 bases, and 6 bases had no gene match. The germline gives CDR1 MNHNS, CDR2 SASEGT. CDR3 sequence reads: CASSGGQGRSGYTF. As DNA, the CDR3 is TGTGCCAGCAGTGGGGGACAGGGGCGTAGTGGCTACACCTTC.

This chain connects TRBV18 to TRBJ2-7; possible D gene TRBD1, 8 bases. The CDR3 is 15 amino acids. In germline, CDR1 is KGHSH, CDR2 LQKENI. Trimming removed 3 bases from V and 0 bases from J, with 12 bases in between. The CDR3 coding sequence is TGTGCCAGCTCACCCACAGGGGGGGGCTCCTACGAGCAGTACTTC. It translates to CASSPTGGGSYEQYF.

CDR3 protein: CATRDSSYEQYF. The CDR3 coding sequence is TGTGCCACAAGGGACAGCTCCTACGAGCAGTACTTC. This chain connects TRBV19 to TRBJ2-7; 7 bases align to TRBD1. V shed 10 bases, J shed 0 bases, and the junction held 3 bases outside the gene matches. Germline V CDR1 and CDR2: LNHDA, SQIVND (reference sequence). This CDR3 contains 12 residues.

V gene TRBV7-8 combines with J gene TRBJ2-2; TRBD1 matches 7 bases. The V gene's germline CDR1 is SGHVS and CDR2 FQNEAQ. The ends lost 2 bases at V and 7 bases at J; junction bases unmatched: 7. CDR3 length: 15 residues. The CDR3 sequence is CASSLKQQGFGELFF. CDR3 coding DNA: TGTGCCAGCAGCTTAAAGCAACAGGGGTTCGGGGAGCTGTTTTTT.

This clone is a singleton in its sample. The CDR3 nucleotides read TGTGCCAGCAGCCCCGGACTAGCGGGGTTCAATGAGCAGTTCTTC. As protein: CASSPGLAGFNEQFF. The chain uses TRBV6-1 and TRBJ2-1; 12 bases fit TRBD2. Germline lookup yields CDR1 MNHNS and CDR2 SASEGT. The junction had 6 bases not matched to a gene; V was cut back by 6 bases and J by 6 bases. This CDR3 is 15 amino acids long.

The J gene is TRBJ2-1, the V gene TRBV7-6; 9 bases are shared with TRBD1. The V gene's germline CDR1 is SGHVS and CDR2 FNYEAQ. The CDR3 runs 16 residues. J gave up 8 bases and V 5 bases, and 13 bases lay outside the gene matches. The CDR3 DNA is TGTGCCAGCAGCGACCGCCGGGGACAGGGTTTCGATGAGCAGTTCTTC. Amino acid sequence: CASSDRRGQGFDEQFF.

The J gene is TRBJ1-2, the V gene TRBV28; a possible D gene is TRBD1 (5 bases). The CDR3 is 15 residues long. Germline CDR1 MDHEN, CDR2 SYDVKM. Trimming shortened V by 4 bases and J by 4 bases, and 16 bases separated the two germline ends. As DNA, the CDR3 is TGTGCCAGCAGTTCGTATTCAGGGTTCTTCTATGGCTACACCTTC. The encoded protein is CASSSYSGFFYGYTF.

The chain recombines TRBV5-5 with TRBJ1-2; D is ambiguous. This CDR3 spans 14 amino acids. The V gene's germline CDR1 is SGHKS and CDR2 YYEKEE (reference sequence). V lost 4 bases to trimming and J lost 4 bases, with 14 bases between them. This CDR3 reads CASSPAREVYGYTF. The CDR3 DNA follows: TGTGCCAGCAGCCCTGCGAGGGAAGTCTATGGCTACACCTTC.

This chain uses TRBV5-1 with TRBJ2-1, with 13 bases identical to TRBD2. CDR3 size: 20 residues. In germline, CDR1 is SGHRS, CDR2 YFSETQ. V dropped 4 bases and J dropped 5; count of bases not matched to a gene: 18. In nucleotides, the CDR3 is TGCGCCAGCAGCCTACTCCGCGGACTAGCGGGAGTAAATTCGGACAATGAGCAGTTCTTC. Its translation: CASSLLRGLAGVNSDNEQFF. Using reference TRBV5-1 and TRBJ2-1 for the parts outside the CDR3, the full variable domain is KAGVTQTPRYLIKTRGQQVTLSCSPISGHRSVSWYQQTPGQGLQFLFEYFSETQRNKGNFPGRFSGRQFSNSRSEMNVSTLELGDSALYLCASSLLRGLAGVNSDNEQFFGPGTRLTVL.

J is TRBJ2-5 and V is TRBV27; the D call may be TRBD1 or TRBD2 (6 bases each). The CDR3 spans 13 residues. CDR1 and CDR2 (germline): MNHEY, SMNVEV (reference sequence). Trimming cost V 5 bases and J 5 bases, with 12 bases left between them. The CDR3 nucleotides are TGTGCCAGCAGTGTCATAGGGGGGGAGACCCAGTACTTC. The encoded protein is CASSVIGGETQYF.

Written as DNA, the CDR3 is TGTGCCAGCAGTGCGGGCACAGGGGGTCGGACTGAAGCTTTCTTT. Protein: CASSAGTGGRTEAFF. The gene calls are TRBV25-1 and TRBJ1-1; 8 positions agree with TRBD1. This CDR3 spans 15 amino acids. Germline V gives CDR1 MGHDK, CDR2 SYGVNS. With 4 bases clipped from V and 5 bases from J, the junction kept 9 bases outside the gene matches.

The chain's CDR3 is CASSQTGTGIYNEQFF. CDR3 bases: TGTGCCAGCAGTCAAACCGGGACAGGGATATACAATGAGCAGTTCTTC. The genes are TRBV25-1 and TRBJ2-1; TRBD1 aligns across 9 bases. V shed 5 bases and J 4 bases; nucleotides not matched to a gene: 9. Germline V gene sequence: CDR1 MGHDK, CDR2 SYGVNS. The CDR3 totals 16 residues.

The chain combines TRBV5-6 with TRBJ2-5; TRBD1 matches at 7 bases. The V segment lost 2 bases and the J segment 4 bases; nucleotides outside the gene matches: 2. Germline loops: CDR1 SGHDT, CDR2 YYEEEE. This CDR3 spans 13 amino acids. CDR3 bases: TGTGCCAGCAGCTTAACAGGGGTAGAGACCCAGTACTTC. Protein sequence: CASSLTGVETQYF.

The chain employs TRBV5-1 and TRBJ1-2; D might be TRBD1 (5 bases). This CDR3 has 14 residues. Trimming removed 0 bases from V and 4 bases from J, with 10 bases in between. Germline V gene data show CDR1 as SGHRS and CDR2 as YFSETQ. CDR3 nucleotides: TGCGCCAGCAGCTTGGAGGGGAGTCCCTATGGCTACACCTTC. Translated, it gives CASSLEGSPYGYTF.

The chain uses TRBV28 and TRBJ1-6, with 7 bases aligning to TRBD1. The length of the CDR3 is 15 residues. With 1 base clipped from V and 7 bases from J, the junction kept 4 bases outside the gene matches. Germline lookup yields CDR1 MDHEN and CDR2 SYDVKM. In DNA form, the CDR3 reads TGTGCCAGCAGTTTATACGGACAGGTGAATTCACCCCTCCACTTT. Translating gives CASSLYGQVNSPLHF.

The chain combines TRBV29-1 with TRBJ2-3; the D call may be TRBD1 or TRBD2 (6 bases each). The CDR3 spans 17 residues. Germline CDR1 reads SQVTM; CDR2 reads ANQGSEA. Trimming cost V 5 bases and J 3 bases, with 24 bases left between them. The CDR3 DNA follows: TGCAGCGTTTCAGGGGACGATGAGCAGGGAGGAACAGATACGCAGTATTTT. Protein: CSVSGDDEQGGTDTQYF.

The V gene is TRBV11-2, the J gene TRBJ2-7, with 9 bases matching TRBD2. This CDR3 is 18 amino acids long. V lost 0 bases, J lost 3 bases, and 12 bases stayed unmatched. From germline, CDR1 is SGHAT and CDR2 FQNNGV. As DNA, the CDR3 is TGTGCCAGCAGCTTAGATCAGGGAATCGAGACTAGCGGCTACGAGCAGTACTTC. This sequence encodes CASSLDQGIETSGYEQYF.

The V call is TRBV18, the J call TRBJ2-3, with D maybe TRBD1 (5 bases). CDR3 length: 14 residues. Germline CDR1 reads KGHSH; CDR2 reads LQKENI. The V gene lost 3 bases and the J gene lost 6 bases, with 13 bases spanning the gap. CDR3 residues: CASSPNSGLDTQYF. CDR3 DNA sequence: TGTGCCAGCTCACCTAACTCAGGGTTGGATACGCAGTATTTT.